These T cell receptor beta chains were read from a single sample in a study of immune cell composition in non-small cell lung cancer. Only in-frame clones appear in the TCRdb table, and some are missing; sequencing was by immunoSEQ multiplex PCR. The sample holds around 2,200 clones, around 77% seen once. What was sequenced was lung tumor tissue. These receptors all come from a human donor with non-small cell lung cancer. Both conserved end residues are part of each CDR3. A D gene is named only where the DNA matches it firmly. Clone size is stated in some rows and not others, as once, few, many or a class when expanded.

d_gene	j_gene	v_gene	abundance	CDR3nt	CDR3aa
TRBD1	TRBJ1-2	TRBV9	.	TGTGCCAGCAGTGGGACAGGGGATTTCTACACCTTC	CASSGTGDFYTF
TRBD2	TRBJ2-7	TRBV13	.	TGTGCCAGCACCCTTAGCGGGAGCTCCTACGAGCAGTACTTC	CASTLSGSSYEQYF
.	TRBJ1-1	TRBV10-3	.	TGTGCCATCAGCCGAGAACGGGTAGCCCTTAACACTGAAGCTTTCTTT	CAISRERVALNTEAFF
TRBD1	TRBJ2-7	TRBV5-1	few	TGCGCCAGCAGCGAGGACAGGCCACCCTACGAGCAGTACTTC	CASSEDRPPYEQYF
.	TRBJ1-3	TRBV4-1	.	TGCGCCAGCAGCCAAGGTTTCCGGGAACTCTCGTCTGGAAACACCATATATTTT	CASSQGFRELSSGNTIYF
TRBD2	TRBJ2-7	TRBV7-2	once	TGTGCCAGCAGCTTAATAAGCGGGGGGGCCTACGAGCAGTACTTC	CASSLISGGAYEQYF
TRBD1	TRBJ1-1	TRBV7-9	.	TGTGCCAGCAGCGTACCACAGGGGAATCCCTCTGAAGCTTTCTTT	CASSVPQGNPSEAFF
TRBD1	TRBJ2-7	TRBV28	few	TGTGCCAGCAGTCCCTCCGGACAGGGGAACTACGAGCAGTACTTC	CASSPSGQGNYEQYF
.	TRBJ1-5	TRBV6-6	.	TGTGCCAGCAGTTACTCCGAGAATCAGCCCCAGCATTTT	CASSYSENQPQHF
.	TRBJ1-1	TRBV29-1	.	TGCAGCGCTTCCGAGAGCCAGGGAATCACTGAAGCTTTCTTT	CSASESQGITEAFF
TRBD1	TRBJ1-1	TRBV5-4	.	TGTGCCAGCAGCCGGGGACAGGGAGGAACTGAAGCTTTCTTT	CASSRGQGGTEAFF
TRBD1	TRBJ2-4	TRBV15	.	TGTGCCACCAGCACCGGACAGGGAAGGAACATTCAGTACTTC	CATSTGQGRNIQYF
.	TRBJ1-5	TRBV5-8	.	TGTGCCAGCACCAAAGGATTTGGGACTCCGGCCCAGCATTTT	CASTKGFGTPAQHF
.	TRBJ1-2	TRBV13	.	TGTGCCAGCAGCTGGAGGGGTATTGGGAACTATGGCTACACCTTC	CASSWRGIGNYGYTF
.	TRBJ2-7	TRBV7-2	.	TGTGCCTCCCCAAGCCGGGACTTCGTCGCCTACGAGCAGTACTTC	CASPSRDFVAYEQYF
.	TRBJ2-5	TRBV2	.	TGTGCCAGCAGTGTTGGCTTCCAAGAGACCCAGTACTTC	CASSVGFQETQYF
.	TRBJ2-2	TRBV7-2	.	TGTGCCAGCAGCATGTCCTTAGCCGGCGGGGAGCTGTTTTTT	CASSMSLAGGELFF
.	TRBJ1-2	TRBV5-4	.	TGTGCCAGCAGCTTGACCGGGTACTATGGCTACACCTTC	CASSLTGYYGYTF
TRBD1	TRBJ1-3	TRBV28	.	TGTGCCAGCAGTTCAGGGGGGCTGGGAAACACCATATATTTT	CASSSGGLGNTIYF
TRBD1	TRBJ2-2	TRBV4-2	few	TGTGCCAGCAGCCAGGACAGGGGCGTAAACACCGGGGAGCTGTTTTTT	CASSQDRGVNTGELFF
TRBD2	TRBJ2-5	TRBV9	few	TGTGCCAGCAGCGAGGGACTAGCGGGAGGTTTTGAGGAGACCCAGTACTTC	CASSEGLAGGFEETQYF
.	TRBJ2-5	TRBV7-2	few	TGTGCCAGCGGAAGGACGGGGGAAAAAGAGACCCAGTACTTC	CASGRTGEKETQYF
.	TRBJ2-6	TRBV9	.	TGTGCCAGCAGCGCCCGTCGGGGCTCTGGGGCCAACGTCCTGACTTTC	CASSARRGSGANVLTF
TRBD2	TRBJ2-3	TRBV14	.	TGTGCCAGCAGCCTGGGACTAGCGGGGGGGCCAGATACGCAGTATTTT	CASSLGLAGGPDTQYF
.	TRBJ1-5	TRBV4-1	few	TGCGCCAGCAGCCAGATCCTAGGAGGTCAGCCCCAGCATTTT	CASSQILGGQPQHF
.	TRBJ2-7	TRBV28	.	TGTGCCAGCAGTTTCCCTACAGGAGCCTACGAGCAGTACTTC	CASSFPTGAYEQYF
TRBD1	TRBJ1-1	TRBV5-5	.	TGTGCCAGCAGTGCTCCGGGACAGGGGAGCACTGAAGCTTTCTTT	CASSAPGQGSTEAFF
.	TRBJ2-7	TRBV7-2	few	TGTGCCAGCAGCTTAAGGCAGTTGGGGGCCGCCGAGCAGTACTTC	CASSLRQLGAAEQYF
TRBD1	TRBJ2-7	TRBV28	.	TGTGCCAGCAGTTGGGGTGCCGGGACAGGGCGTTACGAGCAGTACTTC	CASSWGAGTGRYEQYF
.	TRBJ1-2	TRBV6-5	.	TGTGCCAGCAGTTACCTCCAGGTGAATGGTGGCTACACCTTC	CASSYLQVNGGYTF